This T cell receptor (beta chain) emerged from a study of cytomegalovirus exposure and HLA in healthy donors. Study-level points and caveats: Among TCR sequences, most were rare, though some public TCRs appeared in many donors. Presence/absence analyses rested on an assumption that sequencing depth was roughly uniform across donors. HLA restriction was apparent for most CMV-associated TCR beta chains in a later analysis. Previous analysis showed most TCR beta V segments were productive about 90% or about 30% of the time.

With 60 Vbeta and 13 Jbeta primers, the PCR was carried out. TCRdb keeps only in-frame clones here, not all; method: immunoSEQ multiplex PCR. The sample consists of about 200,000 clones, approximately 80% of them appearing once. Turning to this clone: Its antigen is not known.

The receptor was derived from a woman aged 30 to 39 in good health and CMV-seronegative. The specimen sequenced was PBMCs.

The CDR3 sequence: CASSLDRGADTQYF. In DNA form, the CDR3 reads TGTGCCAGCAGCCTTGACAGAGGCGCAGATACGCAGTATTTT. The chain joins TRBV7-2 to TRBJ2-3, with D possibly being TRBD1 (5 bases). Between the trimmed V and J ends, which lost 5 bases and 4 bases, there was a span of 13 bases. The CDR3 sequence is 14 residues long. CDR1 is SGHTA, CDR2 FQGNSA, per germline.